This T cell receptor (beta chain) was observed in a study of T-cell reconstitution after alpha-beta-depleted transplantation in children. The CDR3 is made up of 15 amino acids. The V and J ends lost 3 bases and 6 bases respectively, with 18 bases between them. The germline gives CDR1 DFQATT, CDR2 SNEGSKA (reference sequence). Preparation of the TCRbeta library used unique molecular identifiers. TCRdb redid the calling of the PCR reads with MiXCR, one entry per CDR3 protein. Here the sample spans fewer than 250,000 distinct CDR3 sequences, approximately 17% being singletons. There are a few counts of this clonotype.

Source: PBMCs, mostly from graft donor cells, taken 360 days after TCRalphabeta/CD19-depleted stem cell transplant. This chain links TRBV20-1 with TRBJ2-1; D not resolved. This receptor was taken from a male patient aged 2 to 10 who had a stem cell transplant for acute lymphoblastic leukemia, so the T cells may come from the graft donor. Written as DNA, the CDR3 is TGCAGTGCTAGTTGCGACTCACAACAGATCAATGAGCAGTTCTTC. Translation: CSASCDSQQINEQFF.